This T cell receptor beta chain was documented in a study of shared clonotypes between healthy human individuals. About the study: Per donor, CD8 memory used one plate, CD8 naive used two, CD4 memory used three and CD4 naive used three. Study-wide results and limits: Sampling covered nothing but blood. Tissue TCR repertoires likely differ from those found in blood.

Profiling relied on immunoSEQ multiplex PCR, and the TCRdb table lists in-frame clones only, not all of them. Of some 900,000 clones in the sample, roughly 72% were seen once. A note on this clone: Its target is not known.

The sequencing sample was made of memory CD4+ T cells sorted from blood. Subset of the sample: CD45RA-negative fraction. This clonotype was obtained from a young man in good health.

The CDR3 bases are TGCGCCAGCAGCCAAGTCGGGGTAGTCCCAGATACGCAGTATTTT. Translated, it gives CASSQVGVVPDTQYF. This chain joins TRBV4-1 and TRBJ2-3; a possible D gene is TRBD2 (5 bases). Germline loops: CDR1 MGHRA, CDR2 YSYEKL. Trimming removed 1 base from V and 4 bases from J, with 12 bases in between. This CDR3 is 15 amino acids long.